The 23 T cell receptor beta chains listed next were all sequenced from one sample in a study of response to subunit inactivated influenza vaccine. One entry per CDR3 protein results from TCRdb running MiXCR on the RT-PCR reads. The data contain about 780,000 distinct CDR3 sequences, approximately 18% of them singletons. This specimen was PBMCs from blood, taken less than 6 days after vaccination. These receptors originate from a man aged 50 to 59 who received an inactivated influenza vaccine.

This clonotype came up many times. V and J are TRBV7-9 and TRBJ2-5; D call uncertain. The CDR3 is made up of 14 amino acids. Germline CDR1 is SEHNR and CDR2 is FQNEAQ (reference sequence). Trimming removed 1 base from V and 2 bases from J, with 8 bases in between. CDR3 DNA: TGTGCCAGCAGCTTAGTGGGATTGCAAGAGACCCAGTACTTC. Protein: CASSLVGLQETQYF.

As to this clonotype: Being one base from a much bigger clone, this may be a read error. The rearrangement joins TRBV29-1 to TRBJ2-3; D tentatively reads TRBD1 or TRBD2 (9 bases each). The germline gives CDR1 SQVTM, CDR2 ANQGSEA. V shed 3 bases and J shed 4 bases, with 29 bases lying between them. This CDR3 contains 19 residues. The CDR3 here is CSVDLRQGESGRISDTQYF. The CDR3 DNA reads TGCAGCGTTGACTTGCGACAGGGGGAGAGCGGGAGGATATCAGATACGCAGTATTTT.

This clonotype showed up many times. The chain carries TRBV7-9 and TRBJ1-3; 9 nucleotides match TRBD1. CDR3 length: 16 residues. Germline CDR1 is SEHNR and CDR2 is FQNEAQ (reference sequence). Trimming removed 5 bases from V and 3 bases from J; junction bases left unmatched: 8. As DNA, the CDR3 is TGTGCCAGCAGCGACCCGGGACAGGGCCATGGAAACACCATATATTTT. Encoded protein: CASSDPGQGHGNTIYF.

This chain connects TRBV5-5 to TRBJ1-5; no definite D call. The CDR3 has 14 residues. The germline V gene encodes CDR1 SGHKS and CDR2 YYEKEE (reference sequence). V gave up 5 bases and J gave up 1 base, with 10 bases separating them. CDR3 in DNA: TGTGCCAGCAGTCTGGGGTGGAGCAATCAGCCCCAGCATTTT. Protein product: CASSLGWSNQPQHF.

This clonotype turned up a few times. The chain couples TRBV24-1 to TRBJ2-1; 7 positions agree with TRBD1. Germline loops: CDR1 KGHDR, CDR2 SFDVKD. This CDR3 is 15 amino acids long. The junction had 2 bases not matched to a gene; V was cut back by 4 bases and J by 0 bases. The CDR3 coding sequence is TGTGCCACCAGTGAGGGACAGAGCTCCTACAATGAGCAGTTCTTC. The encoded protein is CATSEGQSSYNEQFF.

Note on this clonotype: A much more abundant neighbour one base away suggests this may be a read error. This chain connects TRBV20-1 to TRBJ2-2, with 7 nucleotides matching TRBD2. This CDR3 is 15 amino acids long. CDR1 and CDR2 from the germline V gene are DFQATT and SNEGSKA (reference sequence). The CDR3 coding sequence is TGCAGTGCTAGGTTTCGCAGCGGGAACACCGGGGAGCAGTTTTTT. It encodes CSARFRSGNTGEQFF.

DNA of the CDR3: TGTGCCAGCAGCCAAGAGGGACAGGGGGCAGGGAATTCACCCCTCCACTTT. It codes for CASSQEGQGAGNSPLHF. V gene TRBV4-2 combines with J gene TRBJ1-6, with 12 bases lining up with TRBD1. The CDR3 is 17 residues long. Germline loops: CDR1 LGHNA, CDR2 YNFKEQ. Trimming took 0 bases from V and 7 from J; bases not matched to a gene: 4.

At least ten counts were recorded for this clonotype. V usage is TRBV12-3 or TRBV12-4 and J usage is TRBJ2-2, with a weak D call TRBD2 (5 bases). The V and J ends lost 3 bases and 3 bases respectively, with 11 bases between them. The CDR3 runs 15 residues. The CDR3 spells CASSFSRGDTGELFF. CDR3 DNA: TGTGCCAGCAGTTTCTCCCGGGGAGACACCGGGGAGCTGTTTTTT.

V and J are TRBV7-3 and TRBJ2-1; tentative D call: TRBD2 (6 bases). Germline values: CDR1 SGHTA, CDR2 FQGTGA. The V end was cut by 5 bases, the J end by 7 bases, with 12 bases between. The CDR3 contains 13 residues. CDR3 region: CASSMTSENEQFF. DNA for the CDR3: TGTGCCAGCAGCATGACTAGTGAAAATGAGCAGTTCTTC. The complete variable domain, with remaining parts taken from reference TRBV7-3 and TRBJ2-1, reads GAGVSQTPSNKVTEKGKYVELRCDPISGHTALYWYRQSLGQGPEFLIYFQGTGAADDSGLPNDRFFAVRPEGSVSTLKIQRTERGDSAVYLCASSMTSENEQFFGPGTRLTVL.

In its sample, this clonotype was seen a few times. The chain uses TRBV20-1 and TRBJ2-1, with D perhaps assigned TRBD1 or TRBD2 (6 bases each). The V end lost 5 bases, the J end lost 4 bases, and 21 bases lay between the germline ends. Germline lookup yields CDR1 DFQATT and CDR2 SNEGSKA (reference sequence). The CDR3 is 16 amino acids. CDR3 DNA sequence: TGCAGTGCTGCGGGACACCACCTCTCGAGGTACAATGAGCAGTTCTTC. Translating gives CSAAGHHLSRYNEQFF.

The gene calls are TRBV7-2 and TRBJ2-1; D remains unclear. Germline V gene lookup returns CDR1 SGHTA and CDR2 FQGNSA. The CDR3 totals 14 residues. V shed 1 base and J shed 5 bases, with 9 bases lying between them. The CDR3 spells CASSLVGSNNEQFF. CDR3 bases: TGTGCCAGCAGCTTAGTAGGATCCAACAATGAGCAGTTCTTC.

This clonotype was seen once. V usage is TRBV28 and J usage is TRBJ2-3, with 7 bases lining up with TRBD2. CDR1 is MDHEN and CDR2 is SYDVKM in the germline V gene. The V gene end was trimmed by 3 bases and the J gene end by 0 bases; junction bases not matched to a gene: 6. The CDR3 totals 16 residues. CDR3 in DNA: TGTGCCAGCAGTTTTAATCTAGCGGAGAGCACAGATACGCAGTATTTT. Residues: CASSFNLAESTDTQYF.

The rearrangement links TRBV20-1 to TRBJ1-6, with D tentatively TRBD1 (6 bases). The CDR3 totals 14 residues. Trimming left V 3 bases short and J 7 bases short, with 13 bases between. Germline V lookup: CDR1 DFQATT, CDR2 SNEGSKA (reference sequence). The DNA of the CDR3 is TGCAGTGCTAGTATACAGGGTGGGAATTCACCCCTCCACTTT. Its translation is CSASIQGGNSPLHF.

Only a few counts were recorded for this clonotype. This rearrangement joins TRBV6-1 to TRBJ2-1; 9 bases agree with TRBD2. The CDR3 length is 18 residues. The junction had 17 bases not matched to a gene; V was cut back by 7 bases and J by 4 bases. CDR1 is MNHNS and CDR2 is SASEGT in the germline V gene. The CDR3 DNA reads TGTGCCAGCACGGGTCCTAATAAAGCGGGGGGCAAGTACAATGAGCAGTTCTTC. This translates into CASTGPNKAGGKYNEQFF.

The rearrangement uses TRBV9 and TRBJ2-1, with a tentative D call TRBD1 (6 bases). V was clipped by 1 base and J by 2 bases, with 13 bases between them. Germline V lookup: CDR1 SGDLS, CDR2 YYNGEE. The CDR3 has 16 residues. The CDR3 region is CASSVNRAEAYNEQFF. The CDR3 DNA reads TGTGCCAGCAGCGTAAACAGGGCGGAGGCCTACAATGAGCAGTTCTTC.

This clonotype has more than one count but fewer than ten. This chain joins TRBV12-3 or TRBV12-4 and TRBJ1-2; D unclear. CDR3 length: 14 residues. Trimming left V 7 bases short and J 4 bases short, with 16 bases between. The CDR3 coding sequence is TGTGCCAGCACCACTCGACCCATGGCCTATGGCTACACCTTC. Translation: CASTTRPMAYGYTF.

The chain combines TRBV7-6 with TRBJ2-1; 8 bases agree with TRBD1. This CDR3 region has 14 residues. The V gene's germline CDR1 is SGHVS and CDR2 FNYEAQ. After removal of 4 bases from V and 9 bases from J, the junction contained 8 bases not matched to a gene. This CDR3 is CASSYRDRGGEQFF. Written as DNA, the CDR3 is TGTGCCAGCAGCTACCGAGACAGGGGTGGTGAGCAGTTCTTC.

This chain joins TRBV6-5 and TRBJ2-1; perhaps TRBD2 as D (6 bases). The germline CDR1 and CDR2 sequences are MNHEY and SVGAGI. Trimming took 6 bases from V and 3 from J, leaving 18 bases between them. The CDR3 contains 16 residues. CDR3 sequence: CASRLTRTPRYNEQFF. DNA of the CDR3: TGTGCCAGCAGGTTGACTAGAACCCCCCGCTACAATGAGCAGTTCTTC.

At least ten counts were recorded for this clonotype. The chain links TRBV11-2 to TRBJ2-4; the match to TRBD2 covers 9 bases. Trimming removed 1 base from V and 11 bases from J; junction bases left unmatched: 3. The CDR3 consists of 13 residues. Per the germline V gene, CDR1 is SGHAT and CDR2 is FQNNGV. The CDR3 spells CASSLGIAGVQYF. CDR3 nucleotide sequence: TGTGCCAGCAGCTTAGGAATAGCGGGGGTTCAGTACTTC.

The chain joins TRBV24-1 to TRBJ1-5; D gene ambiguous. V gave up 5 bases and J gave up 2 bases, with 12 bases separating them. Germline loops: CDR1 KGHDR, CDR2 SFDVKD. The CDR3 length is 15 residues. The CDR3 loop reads CATSGIGMGNQPQHF. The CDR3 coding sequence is TGTGCCACCAGTGGTATCGGGATGGGCAATCAGCCCCAGCATTTT.

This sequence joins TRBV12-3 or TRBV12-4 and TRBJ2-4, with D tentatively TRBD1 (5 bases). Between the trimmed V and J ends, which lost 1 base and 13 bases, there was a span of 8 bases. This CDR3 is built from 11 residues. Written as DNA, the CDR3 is TGTGCCAGCAGTTTAGGTCAGGGACAGTACTTC. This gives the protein CASSLGQGQYF.

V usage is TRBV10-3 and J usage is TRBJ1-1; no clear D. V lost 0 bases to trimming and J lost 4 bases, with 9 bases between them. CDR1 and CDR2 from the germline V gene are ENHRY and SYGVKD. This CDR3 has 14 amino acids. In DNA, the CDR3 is TGTGCCATCAGTGAGTCGACGGATTTCACTGAAGCTTTCTTT. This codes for CAISESTDFTEAFF.

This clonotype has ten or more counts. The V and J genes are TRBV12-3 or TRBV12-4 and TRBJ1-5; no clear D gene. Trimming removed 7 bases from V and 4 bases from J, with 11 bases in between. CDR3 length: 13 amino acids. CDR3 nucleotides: TGTGCCAGCAAGGACCAGCCAAATCAGCCCCAGCATTTT. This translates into CASKDQPNQPQHF.